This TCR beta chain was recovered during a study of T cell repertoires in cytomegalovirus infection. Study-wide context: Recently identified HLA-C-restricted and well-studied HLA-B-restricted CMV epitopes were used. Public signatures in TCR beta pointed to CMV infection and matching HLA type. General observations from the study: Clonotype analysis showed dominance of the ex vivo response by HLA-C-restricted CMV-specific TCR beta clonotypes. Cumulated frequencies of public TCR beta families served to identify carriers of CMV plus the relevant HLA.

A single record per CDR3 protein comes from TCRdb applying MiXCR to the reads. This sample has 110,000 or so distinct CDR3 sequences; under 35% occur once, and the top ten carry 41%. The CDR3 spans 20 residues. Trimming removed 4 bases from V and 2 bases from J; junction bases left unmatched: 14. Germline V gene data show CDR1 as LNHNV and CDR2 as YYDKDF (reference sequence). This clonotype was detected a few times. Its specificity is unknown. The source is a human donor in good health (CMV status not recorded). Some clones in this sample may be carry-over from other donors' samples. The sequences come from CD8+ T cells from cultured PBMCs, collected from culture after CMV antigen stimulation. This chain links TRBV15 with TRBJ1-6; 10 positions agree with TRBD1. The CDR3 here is CATSKTGAGTGVAYNSPLHF. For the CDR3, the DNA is TGTGCCACCAGCAAAACGGGCGCCGGGACAGGGGTGGCCTATAATTCACCCCTCCACTTT. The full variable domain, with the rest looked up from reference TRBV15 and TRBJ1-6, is DAMVIQNPRYQVTQFGKPVTLSCSQTLNHNVMYWYQQKSSQAPKLLFHYYDKDFNNEADTPDNFQSRRPNTSFCFLDIRSPGLGDTAMYLCATSKTGAGTGVAYNSPLHFGNGTRLTVT.